The clone carrying this TCR beta chain came up many times. Time point defined: newly diagnosed GD, antithyroid drugs for less than 3 months. Preparation of the TCR library used RNA extracted from PBMCs. Combining iRepertoire HTBI primers with Arm-PCR of CDR3 regions, the authors built TCR beta libraries. TCRdb analysed the multiplex PCR reads with MiXCR anew, one entry per CDR3 protein. The data show hundreds of thousands of distinct CDR3 sequences, with 9.5% to 15% seen just once and 7.5% to 9% held by the top ten. Germline CDR1 is LGHDT and CDR2 is YNNKEL (reference sequence). V was clipped by 3 bases and J by 10 bases; unmatched bases: 12. The CDR3 runs to 16 residues. The data were obtained in a study of regulatory T cells in long-lasting Graves disease. In addition, the sample was reused for a study of T cells in Graves' hyperthyroidism and ophthalmopathy. As that report states: First-round RT-PCR of the TCR CDR3 relied on the HTBI primer set. It was a median 6.5 months before onset that the model predicted ophthalmopathy.

The chain is built from TRBV3-1 and TRBJ1-6; 7 nucleotides align to TRBD1. The receptor comes from a woman in her twenties or thirties with Graves disease. The material was peripheral blood mononuclear cells (PBMCs), obtained at new diagnosis, from a patient treated with antithyroid drugs. As DNA, the CDR3 is TGTGCCAGCAGCCAGGGGACAGCCACCCTCGGATCACCCCTCCACTTT. It yields the protein CASSQGTATLGSPLHF.